A single sample is the source of the 29 T cell receptor beta chains below, sequenced in a study of blood T cell repertoires in COVID-19 (dated by TCRdb to between 2020 and 2021). Library preparation was by the immunoSEQ multiplex PCR assay. As stored in TCRdb, this immuneACCESS dataset retains in-frame rearrangements with V and J assigned. A fraction of the clones does not appear; measured against another copy, unresolved V genes explain less than half of the discrepancy, and the remainder lacks a known reason. Recorded for this sample are under 200,000 clones; less than 85% of them occurred a single time. The top ten constitute more than 4.5% of the sample. Sample: PBMCs or T cells enriched from blood (not recorded which). Receptors originate from a woman in her sixties with acute COVID-19.

The chain employs TRBV11-2 and TRBJ1-5; tentative D call: TRBD1 (5 bases). This CDR3 comprises 15 residues. Trimming shortened V by 1 base and J by 6 bases, and 13 bases separated the two germline ends. The V gene's germline CDR1 is SGHAT and CDR2 FQNNGV. CDR3 coding DNA: TGTGCCAGCAGCTTAGGCCAGGGTTGGGGTCAGCCCCAGCATTTT. Translating it yields CASSLGQGWGQPQHF.

The gene calls are TRBV5-1 and TRBJ2-5; 8 nucleotides match TRBD2. Germline loops: CDR1 SGHRS, CDR2 YFSETQ. This CDR3 comprises 14 residues. V dropped 7 bases and J dropped 5; count of bases not matched to a gene: 10. This chain's CDR3 is CASGTSGGGETQYF. The CDR3 coding sequence is TGCGCCAGCGGTACAAGCGGGGGCGGGGAGACCCAGTACTTC.

The chain combines TRBV24-1 with TRBJ1-2; weak D call: TRBD1 (6 bases). Per germline, CDR1 KGHDR and CDR2 SFDVKD. CDR3 size: 15 residues. Trimming shortened V by 0 bases and J by 6 bases, and 13 bases separated the two germline ends. CDR3 nucleotide sequence: TGTGCCACCAGTGATTTGTCAGGGGAATCGAATGGCTACACCTTC. This encodes CATSDLSGESNGYTF.

The chain has TRBV28 and TRBJ2-1; 9 bases agree with TRBD1. Germline V CDR1 and CDR2: MDHEN, SYDVKM. With V trimmed by 6 bases and J by 8 bases, 8 bases remained unmatched. The CDR3 covers 14 residues. CDR3 nucleotide sequence: TGTGCCAGCAGCCTTGCACAGGGGGCCGATGAGCAGTTCTTC. Protein: CASSLAQGADEQFF. Using reference TRBV28 and TRBJ2-1 for the parts outside the CDR3, the full variable domain is DVKVTQSSRYLVKRTGEKVFLECVQDMDHENMFWYRQDPGLGLRLIYFSYDVKMKEKGDIPEGYSVSREKKERFSLILESASTNQTSMYLCASSLAQGADEQFFGPGTRLTVL.

The chain joins TRBV4-3 to TRBJ2-1; TRBD1 might be the D (5 bases). The germline V gene has CDR1 LGHNA and CDR2 YSLEER. This CDR3 has 13 amino acids. V was trimmed by 6 bases and J by 5 bases, leaving 11 bases between them. CDR3 residues: CASSPGRDNEQFF. CDR3 in DNA: TGCGCCAGCAGTCCGGGCAGGGACAATGAGCAGTTCTTC.

This clone was seen once. This chain joins TRBV7-2 and TRBJ2-7, with D perhaps TRBD2 (6 bases). Trimming pared 4 bases from V and 5 bases from J, leaving 21 bases between. This CDR3 has 16 residues. From germline, CDR1 is SGHTA and CDR2 FQGNSA. The CDR3 nucleotides are TGTGCCAGCAGCTCCCCCGGGCTAGCGATACGAGACGAGCAGTACTTC. This codes for CASSSPGLAIRDEQYF. Full variable domain (outside the CDR3, taken from reference TRBV7-2 and TRBJ2-7): GAGVSQSPSNKVTEKGKDVELRCDPISGHTALYWYRQSLGQGLEFLIYFQGNSAPDKSGLPSDRFSAERTGGSVSTLTIQRTQQEDSAVYLCASSSPGLAIRDEQYFGPGTRLTVT.

The rearrangement joins TRBV9 to TRBJ2-1; D might be TRBD1 (6 bases). The V gene lost 1 base and the J gene lost 8 bases, with 16 bases spanning the gap. This CDR3 comprises 15 residues. CDR1 is SGDLS and CDR2 is YYNGEE in the germline V gene. The CDR3 region is CASSVRSRDIDEQFF. In nucleotides, the CDR3 is TGTGCCAGCAGCGTACGCTCCCGGGACATTGATGAGCAGTTCTTC.

The chain links TRBV14 to TRBJ1-4; 8 bases agree with TRBD1. This CDR3 comprises 14 residues. CDR1 SGHDN and CDR2 FVKESK come from the germline V gene. The junction had 9 bases not matched to a gene; V was cut back by 8 bases and J by 7 bases. The CDR3 sequence is CASSRQGMGEKLFF. The CDR3 DNA is TGTGCCAGCTCCCGACAGGGGATGGGTGAAAAACTGTTTTTT. The entire variable domain, with the rest obtained from reference TRBV14 and TRBJ1-4, is as follows: EAGVTQFPSHSVIEKGQTVTLRCDPISGHDNLYWYRRVMGKEIKFLLHFVKESKQDESGMPNNRFLAERTGGTYSTLKVQPAELEDSGVYFCASSRQGMGEKLFFGSGTQLSVL.

The CDR3 sequence is CASSEDSGGRGTQYF. In DNA, the CDR3 is TGTGCCAGCAGTGAAGATAGCGGGGGAAGGGGTACGCAGTATTTT. The chain has TRBV6-1 and TRBJ2-3, with 9 bases fitting TRBD2. The germline gives CDR1 MNHNS, CDR2 SASEGT. Germline trimming cut 1 base from V and 8 bases from J; bases unmatched to any gene: 7. There are 15 residues in the CDR3.

The chain carries TRBV18 and TRBJ1-5; 9 nucleotides agree with TRBD1. The CDR3 covers 15 residues. The trim removed 5 bases at V and 2 bases at J, leaving 4 bases unmatched. From germline, CDR1 is KGHSH and CDR2 LQKENI. CDR3 loop: CASSSQGAGNQPQHF. The CDR3 coding sequence is TGTGCCAGCTCATCACAGGGGGCAGGCAATCAGCCCCAGCATTTT.

The V call is TRBV30, the J call TRBJ2-1, with a possible D match to TRBD1 (5 bases). The CDR3 spans 13 residues. Trimming stripped 2 bases from V and 8 bases from J, with 13 bases between. Germline V lookup: CDR1 GTSNPN, CDR2 SVGIG (reference sequence). CDR3 nucleotide sequence: TGTGCCTGGAGTAAATCTCAGGGCTATGAGCAGTTCTTC. This codes for CAWSKSQGYEQFF.

This chain uses TRBV7-2 with TRBJ1-1; TRBD1 is a possible D gene (5 bases). V shed 3 bases and J shed 1 base, with 12 bases lying between them. The CDR3 covers 15 residues. CDR1 and CDR2 from the germline V gene are SGHTA and FQGNSA. CDR3 nucleotides: TGTGCCAGCAGCTTTGGGGGGGTCGCGAACACTGAAGCTTTCTTT. Translation gives CASSFGGVANTEAFF.

The chain links TRBV7-2 to TRBJ2-1; D not certain. CDR1 is SGHTA, CDR2 FQGNSA, per germline. There are 11 residues in the CDR3. Trimming cost V 4 bases and J 9 bases, with 7 bases left between them. The CDR3 DNA is TGTGCCAGCAGCTGGTTGAGTGAGCAGTTCTTC. Residues: CASSWLSEQFF.

This chain connects TRBV7-2 to TRBJ1-5; the D gene is possibly TRBD1 (6 bases). The length of the CDR3 is 14 residues. V gave up 1 base and J gave up 7 bases, with 11 bases separating them. Germline assignment: CDR1 SGHTA and CDR2 FQGNSA. The CDR3 DNA sequence: TGTGCCAGCAGCTTAGAGGGGGTTTCCCAGCCCCAGCATTTT. Its translation is CASSLEGVSQPQHF.

The V and J genes are TRBV12-5 and TRBJ1-3; D is unclear. V lost 1 base and J lost 2, with 6 bases in between. CDR1 is LGHNT and CDR2 is FRNRAP in the germline V gene. The CDR3 length is 14 residues. The CDR3 nucleotides read TGTGCTAGTGGTTTGGGGGGAGCTGGAAACACCATATATTTT. This translates into CASGLGGAGNTIYF.

This clone is a singleton in its sample. The CDR3 DNA sequence: TGCGCCAGCAGCCGCATTTGGGGGGACAATCAGCCCCAGCATTTT. It is translated as CASSRIWGDNQPQHF. This chain links TRBV4-3 with TRBJ1-5, with a weak D call TRBD1 (5 bases). Trimming pared 4 bases from V and 3 bases from J, leaving 13 bases between. CDR3 length: 15 amino acids. Germline CDR1 reads LGHNA; CDR2 reads YSLEER.

The chain couples TRBV18 to TRBJ2-2, with D unresolved. V lost 3 bases, J lost 4 bases, and 12 bases lay in between. This CDR3 spans 15 amino acids. The germline V gene has CDR1 KGHSH and CDR2 LQKENI. The CDR3 DNA sequence: TGTGCCAGCTCACCCCTTAGTGGTGGCACCGGGGAGCTGTTTTTT. Translation: CASSPLSGGTGELFF.

This chain joins TRBV30 and TRBJ2-3, with a weak D call TRBD2 (6 bases). The CDR3 loop spans 15 amino acids. The V end was cut by 0 bases, the J end by 2 bases, with 12 bases between. CDR1 is GTSNPN, CDR2 SVGIG, per germline (reference sequence). CDR3 nucleotide sequence: TGTGCCTGGAGTGTTTGGGGACTCCTCACAGATACGCAGTATTTT. Encoded protein: CAWSVWGLLTDTQYF.

This clone was picked up a small number of times. This rearrangement joins TRBV4-3 to TRBJ1-2; D is perhaps TRBD1 (6 bases). The V gene lost 0 bases and the J gene lost 9 bases, with 17 bases spanning the gap. The CDR3 has 15 amino acids. CDR1 and CDR2 from the germline V gene are LGHNA and YSLEER. Here the CDR3 DNA reads TGCGCCAGCAGCCAAGATATAGGGACAAGGGTCAGCTACACCTTC. Amino acid sequence: CASSQDIGTRVSYTF.

The chain links TRBV15 to TRBJ1-4; TRBD1 matches 11 bases. The J segment lost 8 bases and the V segment lost 0 bases, leaving 5 bases of the junction unmatched. CDR3 length equals 16 residues. Germline V gives CDR1 LNHNV, CDR2 YYDKDF (reference sequence). This chain's CDR3 is CATSRDSGTGGEKLFF. CDR3 bases: TGTGCCACCAGCAGAGATAGCGGGACAGGGGGAGAAAAACTGTTTTTT. The full variable domain, its missing parts supplied by reference TRBV15 and TRBJ1-4, is DAMVIQNPRYQVTQFGKPVTLSCSQTLNHNVMYWYQQKSSQAPKLLFHYYDKDFNNEADTPDNFQSRRPNTSFCFLDIRSPGLGDTAMYLCATSRDSGTGGEKLFFGSGTQLSVL.

This clone turned up a few times. This chain links TRBV7-2 with TRBJ1-4, with D perhaps TRBD1 (6 bases). Trimming shortened V by 5 bases and J by 7 bases, and 11 bases separated the two germline ends. In germline, CDR1 is SGHTA, CDR2 FQGNSA. The CDR3 contains 13 residues. The CDR3 loop is CASSTGYAEKLFF. In DNA, the CDR3 is TGTGCCAGCAGCACAGGGTACGCTGAAAAACTGTTTTTT. The variable domain in full, completed from reference TRBV7-2 and TRBJ1-4, reads GAGVSQSPSNKVTEKGKDVELRCDPISGHTALYWYRQSLGQGLEFLIYFQGNSAPDKSGLPSDRFSAERTGGSVSTLTIQRTQQEDSAVYLCASSTGYAEKLFFGSGTQLSVL.

This clone was observed a handful of times. The rearrangement uses TRBV29-1 and TRBJ1-1; 8 positions match TRBD1. The V segment lost 7 bases and the J segment 3 bases; nucleotides outside the gene matches: 7. The CDR3 extends over 13 amino acids. Looked up from germline, CDR1 is SQVTM and CDR2 is ANQGSEA. This CDR3 reads CSAIEGQDTEAFF. For the CDR3, the DNA is TGCAGCGCTATAGAGGGACAGGACACTGAAGCTTTCTTT.

The chain uses TRBV28 and TRBJ2-3; a possible D gene is TRBD1 (5 bases). V lost 3 bases to trimming and J lost 2 bases, with 15 bases between them. The germline gives CDR1 MDHEN, CDR2 SYDVKM. The CDR3 has 16 amino acids. The CDR3 region is CASSLGPYSNTDTQYF. In nucleotides, the CDR3 is TGTGCCAGCAGTTTGGGGCCCTACTCCAACACAGATACGCAGTATTTT.

This sequence joins TRBV4-1 and TRBJ2-1; D is perhaps TRBD1 (5 bases). This CDR3 is built from 13 residues. CDR1 MGHRA and CDR2 YSYEKL come from the germline V gene. V lost 10 bases and J lost 1, with 11 bases in between. The CDR3 reads CATRKGSYNEQFF. For the CDR3, the DNA is TGCGCCACCCGTAAGGGGTCCTACAATGAGCAGTTCTTC.

This clone showed up many times. The identical CDR3 is also encoded by other nucleotide sequences in the sample. The chain combines TRBV11-2 with TRBJ1-2; D gene uncertain. The V and J ends lost 3 bases and 8 bases respectively, with 7 bases between them. The CDR3 is 11 residues long. Germline values: CDR1 SGHAT, CDR2 FQNNGV. The CDR3 spells CASSFRGGYTF. The CDR3 coding sequence is TGTGCCAGCAGCTTTAGAGGCGGCTACACCTTC.

The CDR3 loop is CASSYGGRAGDEQFF. The CDR3 DNA follows: TGTGCCAGCAGTTACGGCGGGAGGGCCGGGGATGAGCAGTTCTTC. The rearrangement links TRBV6-5 to TRBJ2-1, with 9 bases fitting TRBD2. With 2 bases clipped from V and 8 bases from J, the junction kept 7 bases outside the gene matches. CDR1 and CDR2 (germline): MNHEY, SVGAGI. The CDR3 is 15 amino acids.

The chain couples TRBV7-2 to TRBJ2-2, with D unresolved. The CDR3 has 16 residues. The V gene lost 1 base and the J gene lost 0 bases, with 9 bases spanning the gap. The germline CDR1 and CDR2 sequences are SGHTA and FQGNSA. CDR3 sequence: CASSLGASANTGELFF. The CDR3 coding sequence is TGTGCCAGCAGCTTAGGCGCGAGCGCGAACACCGGGGAGCTGTTTTTT.

This clone came up once. The rearrangement joins TRBV5-1 to TRBJ2-1, with TRBD2 as a possible D gene (5 bases). From germline, CDR1 is SGHRS and CDR2 YFSETQ. Trimming removed 4 bases at V and 9 bases at J, with 11 bases between. The length of the CDR3 is 12 residues. The CDR3 spells CASSQLEGEQFF. In DNA form, the CDR3 reads TGCGCCAGCAGCCAACTTGAGGGTGAGCAGTTCTTC.

V gene TRBV7-2 combines with J gene TRBJ1-1; 9 bases agree with TRBD1. Germline CDR1 reads SGHTA; CDR2 reads FQGNSA. The ends lost 3 bases at V and 5 bases at J; junction bases unmatched: 4. This CDR3 region has 14 residues. The DNA of the CDR3 is TGTGCCAGCAGCTTGGGGACAGGGCTAACTGAAGCTTTCTTT. The encoded protein is CASSLGTGLTEAFF.